These 28 T cell receptor beta chains were sequenced from one sample in a study of blood T cell repertoires in COVID-19. The assay was immunoSEQ multiplex PCR, and TCRdb's table has in-frame clones only and misses some. The sample records about 400,000 clones, 70% to 90% being singletons. The sample taken for sequencing was peripheral blood. The receptors derive from a middle-aged man with acute or convalescent COVID-19.

This chain joins TRBV5-1 and TRBJ1-2, with TRBD1 matching over 11 bases. CDR3 length: 16 residues. The junction had 12 bases not matched to a gene; V was cut back by 4 bases and J by 7 bases. Germline V CDR1 and CDR2: SGHRS, YFSETQ. CDR3 sequence (DNA): TGCGCCAGCAGCGACCGGGACAGGGGGAACCCTACTGGCTACACCTTC. Amino acids: CASSDRDRGNPTGYTF.

This clone was counted once. V gene TRBV1 combines with J gene TRBJ1-4; the table's TRBD1 call for D was not verified on the DNA. TRBV1 is reported as a pseudogene. This CDR3 region has 16 residues. The CDR3 nucleotides are TGCACCAGCAGCCAGGTGTTGGGACAGCATAATGAAAAACTGTTTTTT. Its protein product is CTSSQVLGQHNEKLFF.

The chain links TRBV18 to TRBJ2-4, with TRBD2 matching 7 bases. The V gene's germline CDR1 is KGHSH and CDR2 LQKENI. V shed 3 bases, J shed 0 bases, and the junction held 5 bases outside the gene matches. The CDR3 is made up of 16 amino acids. The CDR3 nucleotides read TGTGCCAGCTCACCTTTTAGCGGGCTAGCCAAAAACATTCAGTACTTC. Translation: CASSPFSGLAKNIQYF.

This rearrangement joins TRBV29-1 to TRBJ1-5, with TRBD1 matching 8 bases. The CDR3 spans 14 residues. CDR1 and CDR2 (germline): SQVTM, ANQGSEA. V lost 7 bases to trimming and J lost 6 bases; unmatched junction nucleotides: 11. CDR3 amino acids: CSASGGTGGQPQHF. The CDR3 DNA is TGCAGCGCCTCGGGTGGAACAGGGGGTCAGCCCCAGCATTTT.

This clone was detected only once. The chain has TRBV9 and TRBJ2-1; D gene ambiguous. Germline V gene data show CDR1 as SGDLS and CDR2 as YYNGEE. Between the trimmed V and J ends, which lost 0 bases and 3 bases, there was a span of 10 bases. The CDR3 runs 15 residues. CDR3 DNA sequence: TGTGCCAGCAGCGTAGACTGGGCCTTCTACAATGAGCAGTTCTTC. Residues: CASSVDWAFYNEQFF.

J is TRBJ2-3 and V is TRBV7-3; TRBD2 aligns across 7 bases. Germline V gene lookup returns CDR1 SGHTA and CDR2 FQGTGA. Trimming took 1 base from V and 0 from J; bases not matched to a gene: 13. This CDR3 region has 19 residues. CDR3 loop: CASSLRGVKAGISTDTQYF. DNA for the CDR3: TGTGCCAGCAGCTTAAGGGGGGTAAAAGCGGGAATTAGCACAGATACGCAGTATTTT. Supplemented by reference TRBV7-3 and TRBJ2-3, the full variable domain reads GAGVSQTPSNKVTEKGKYVELRCDPISGHTALYWYRQSLGQGPEFLIYFQGTGAADDSGLPNDRFFAVRPEGSVSTLKIQRTERGDSAVYLCASSLRGVKAGISTDTQYFGPGTRLTVL.

V is TRBV7-6 and J is TRBJ2-6, with 7 nucleotides matching TRBD1. This CDR3 spans 16 amino acids. J gave up 0 bases and V 5 bases, and 4 bases lay outside the gene matches. Per germline, CDR1 SGHVS and CDR2 FNYEAQ. The CDR3 reads CASSTGQFSGANVLTF. CDR3 in DNA: TGTGCCAGCAGCACGGGACAGTTCTCTGGGGCCAACGTCCTGACTTTC.

The rearrangement links TRBV9 to TRBJ2-6; 8 bases match TRBD1. CDR1 is SGDLS, CDR2 YYNGEE, per germline. The CDR3 consists of 20 residues. V was pared by 0 bases and J by 1 base, with 12 bases of the junction left unmatched. Here the CDR3 DNA reads TGTGCCAGCAGCGTAGCGGACAGGGTTGTTCAGCAGTCTGGGGCCAACGTCCTGACTTTC. Translating gives CASSVADRVVQQSGANVLTF.

This chain links TRBV6-1 with TRBJ2-1, with D possibly matching TRBD2 (7 bases). CDR1 and CDR2 from the germline V gene are MNHNS and SASEGT. Trimming removed 2 bases at V and 4 bases at J, with 18 bases between. This CDR3 comprises 17 residues. The CDR3 loop reads CASSEILGGGQYNEQFF. CDR3 in DNA: TGTGCCAGCAGTGAAATTTTGGGGGGGGGCCAGTACAATGAGCAGTTCTTC.

The chain employs TRBV30 and TRBJ2-4; D may be TRBD1 (6 bases). Trimming took off 2 bases at V and 8 bases at J, with 13 bases between the two ends. From germline, CDR1 is GTSNPN and CDR2 SVGIG (reference sequence). The CDR3 extends over 13 amino acids. The CDR3 coding sequence is TGTGCCTGGAGTTTATCAGGGGTCGACATTCAGTACTTC. Amino acids: CAWSLSGVDIQYF.

V is TRBV28 and J is TRBJ1-3; D not resolved. Trimming took off 3 bases at V and 3 bases at J, with 15 bases between the two ends. The length of the CDR3 is 16 residues. CDR1 and CDR2 (germline): MDHEN, SYDVKM. CDR3 sequence reads: CASSLSVGVRGNTIYF. The CDR3 DNA follows: TGTGCCAGCAGTTTGTCGGTAGGAGTTCGTGGAAACACCATATATTTT. Based on the CDR3 plus reference TRBV28 and TRBJ1-3, the full variable domain is DVKVTQSSRYLVKRTGEKVFLECVQDMDHENMFWYRQDPGLGLRLIYFSYDVKMKEKGDIPEGYSVSREKKERFSLILESASTNQTSMYLCASSLSVGVRGNTIYFGEGSWLTVV.

This clone was counted once. The chain couples TRBV4-1 to TRBJ2-7; no definite D call. Germline-derived CDR1 and CDR2 are MGHRA and YSYEKL. There are 16 residues in the CDR3. Trimming took 0 bases from V and 4 from J, leaving 16 bases between them. The CDR3 region has the DNA TGCGCCAGCAGCCAAGAATGGCCTGGTTTTAAGTACGAGCAGTACTTC. It encodes CASSQEWPGFKYEQYF.

The rearrangement joins TRBV5-6 to TRBJ2-7, with a possible D match to TRBD2 (6 bases). Germline loops: CDR1 SGHDT, CDR2 YYEEEE. With 0 bases removed from V and 5 bases from J, the gap between germline ends came to 12 bases. This CDR3 has 14 residues. The CDR3: CASSLAGSTHEQYF. DNA for the CDR3: TGTGCCAGCAGCTTGGCCGGGAGTACCCACGAGCAGTACTTC. Full variable domain (remainder filled in from reference TRBV5-6 and TRBJ2-7): DAGVTQSPTHLIKTRGQQVTLRCSPKSGHDTVSWYQQALGQGPQFIFQYYEEEERQRGNFPDRFSGHQFPNYSSELNVNALLLGDSALYLCASSLAGSTHEQYFGPGTRLTVT.

This clone was found a few times. The chain joins TRBV6-5 to TRBJ2-2, with 9 positions matching TRBD1. V gave up 4 bases and J gave up 6 bases; unmatched junction bases: 3. Germline values: CDR1 MNHEY, CDR2 SVGAGI. The CDR3 is 14 amino acids. This chain's CDR3 is CASSSQGAAGELFF. The CDR3, as DNA: TGTGCCAGCAGTTCACAGGGGGCGGCCGGGGAGCTGTTTTTT.

The V gene is TRBV5-4, the J gene TRBJ1-2; possibly TRBD1 for D (6 bases). Trimming cost V 4 bases and J 8 bases, with 18 bases left between them. CDR3 length: 14 residues. Germline V gene lookup returns CDR1 SGHNT and CDR2 YYREEE (reference sequence). Here the CDR3 DNA reads TGTGCCAGCAGCGAGAACAGGGCGTTGGGCGGCTACACCTTC. It encodes CASSENRALGGYTF.

This sequence joins TRBV7-8 and TRBJ1-2, with TRBD1 matching 7 bases. Germline lookup yields CDR1 SGHVS and CDR2 FQNEAQ. The V segment lost 0 bases and the J segment 8 bases; nucleotides outside the gene matches: 3. CDR3 length: 13 residues. CDR3 DNA: TGTGCCAGCAGCTTAGCTAGGACAGGCGGCTACACCTTC. Residues: CASSLARTGGYTF.

The CDR3 protein is CASSLGGPQNTEAFF. CDR3 DNA: TGTGCCAGCAGCTTAGGGGGGCCCCAGAACACTGAAGCTTTCTTT. V gene TRBV7-6 combines with J gene TRBJ1-1; the D gene is possibly TRBD1 (6 bases). V was pared by 1 base and J by 1 base, with 10 bases between. CDR1 and CDR2 (germline): SGHVS, FNYEAQ. The CDR3 runs to 15 residues.

This chain joins TRBV6-5 and TRBJ2-7; 9 bases agree with TRBD2. Germline V gene lookup returns CDR1 MNHEY and CDR2 SVGAGI. The trim removed 0 bases at V and 2 bases at J, leaving 2 bases unmatched. The CDR3 totals 15 residues. Here the CDR3 DNA reads TGTGCCAGCAGTTACTCAGCTAGCGGGACCTACGAGCAGTACTTC. It translates to CASSYSASGTYEQYF.

The chain joins TRBV30 to TRBJ1-6; 7 bases map to TRBD1. Germline-derived CDR1 and CDR2 are GTSNPN and SVGIG (reference sequence). V was clipped by 2 bases and J by 6 bases; unmatched bases: 4. The CDR3 loop spans 14 amino acids. In DNA form, the CDR3 reads TGTGCCTGGAGTCTCCGGGACAGTAATTCACCCCTCCACTTT. Encoded protein: CAWSLRDSNSPLHF.

The J gene is TRBJ1-1, the V gene TRBV10-3; D may be TRBD1 (6 bases). The CDR3 runs to 11 residues. Germline CDR1 reads ENHRY; CDR2 reads SYGVKD. Trimming took off 6 bases at V and 5 bases at J, with 7 bases between the two ends. The CDR3 DNA reads TGTGCCATCAGAGGGGGTACTGAAGCTTTCTTT. Translation gives CAIRGGTEAFF.

The rearrangement uses TRBV19 and TRBJ1-2, with TRBD1 identical over 7 bases. The germline V gene has CDR1 LNHDA and CDR2 SQIVND (reference sequence). This CDR3 contains 16 residues. Germline trimming cut 4 bases from V and 6 bases from J; bases unmatched to any gene: 14. CDR3 protein: CASSTAGTARAHGYTF. CDR3 nucleotides: TGTGCCAGTAGTACAGCAGGGACAGCCCGAGCCCATGGCTACACCTTC.

For this clone: The identical CDR3 is also encoded by other nucleotide sequences in the sample. The CDR3 region is CASSQDSSGANVLTF. The CDR3, as DNA: TGTGCCAGCAGCCAAGACAGCTCTGGGGCCAACGTCCTGACTTTC. The chain employs TRBV3-1 (or the pseudogene TRBV3-2) and TRBJ2-6; D ambiguous. Germline CDR1 LGHDT, CDR2 YNNKEL (reference sequence). CDR3 length: 15 residues. The ends were cut back, 0 bases at V and 0 bases at J, with 3 bases in the middle.

The chain recombines TRBV2 with TRBJ1-5, with D maybe TRBD1 (5 bases). This CDR3 is built from 14 residues. Between the trimmed V and J ends, which lost 5 bases and 4 bases, there was a span of 12 bases. Looked up from germline, CDR1 is SNHLY and CDR2 is FYNNEI. CDR3 sequence: CASSLFDRNQPQHF. Written as DNA, the CDR3 is TGTGCCAGCAGTCTTTTCGACAGAAATCAGCCCCAGCATTTT.

V usage is TRBV2 and J usage is TRBJ2-3, with D perhaps matching TRBD2 (5 bases). Trimming shortened V by 0 bases and J by 4 bases, and 20 bases separated the two germline ends. Per germline, CDR1 SNHLY and CDR2 FYNNEI. The CDR3 loop spans 18 amino acids. In DNA form, the CDR3 reads TGTGCCAGCAGTGAAGCTCACCTCCTCAGCGGTGGGGCAGATACGCAGTATTTT. This translates into CASSEAHLLSGGADTQYF.

Here the CDR3 DNA reads TGTGCCAGCAGCCCGGACAGAGGGGGAATTACTGAAGCTTTCTTT. It encodes CASSPDRGGITEAFF. V usage is TRBV5-4 and J usage is TRBJ1-1; the D gene is possibly TRBD1 (6 bases). Germline V CDR1 and CDR2: SGHNT, YYREEE (reference sequence). Trimming pared 4 bases from V and 5 bases from J, leaving 18 bases between. The CDR3 has 15 residues.

The J gene is TRBJ2-2, the V gene TRBV19; D call uncertain. The CDR3 contains 13 residues. Deletions cut 5 bases from V and 5 bases from J, with 9 bases between. Looked up from germline, CDR1 is LNHDA and CDR2 is SQIVND (reference sequence). Here the CDR3 DNA reads TGTGCCAGTAGTCCAAGAGATACCGGGGAGCTGTTTTTT. This codes for CASSPRDTGELFF.

The rearrangement uses TRBV5-1 and TRBJ1-2; no firm D call. V was shortened by 2 bases and J by 2 bases, with 13 bases between the two germline ends. The germline gives CDR1 SGHRS, CDR2 YFSETQ. CDR3 size: 15 residues. CDR3 DNA sequence: TGCGCCAGCAGCTTTCACAGCAACCCCAACTATGGCTACACCTTC. Its translation: CASSFHSNPNYGYTF.

V usage is TRBV6-5 and J usage is TRBJ1-2, with TRBD1 matching over 8 bases. Per the germline V gene, CDR1 is MNHEY and CDR2 is SVGAGI. There are 14 residues in the CDR3. V shed 5 bases, J shed 2 bases, and the junction held 4 bases outside the gene matches. CDR3 sequence reads: CASSRTGPNYGYTF. CDR3 DNA sequence: TGTGCCAGCAGTAGGACAGGGCCAAACTATGGCTACACCTTC.